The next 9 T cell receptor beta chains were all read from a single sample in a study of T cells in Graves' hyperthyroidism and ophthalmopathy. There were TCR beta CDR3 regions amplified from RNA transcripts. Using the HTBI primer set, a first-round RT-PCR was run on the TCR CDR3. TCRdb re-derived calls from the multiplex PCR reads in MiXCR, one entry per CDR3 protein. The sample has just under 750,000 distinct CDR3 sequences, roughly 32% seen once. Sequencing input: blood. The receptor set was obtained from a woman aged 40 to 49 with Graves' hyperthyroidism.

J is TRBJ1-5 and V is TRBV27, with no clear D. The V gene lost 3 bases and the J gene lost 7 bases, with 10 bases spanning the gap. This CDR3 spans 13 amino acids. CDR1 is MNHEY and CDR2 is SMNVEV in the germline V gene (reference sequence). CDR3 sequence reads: CASSFSREQPQHF. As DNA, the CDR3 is TGTGCCAGCAGTTTCTCTAGGGAGCAGCCCCAGCATTTT.

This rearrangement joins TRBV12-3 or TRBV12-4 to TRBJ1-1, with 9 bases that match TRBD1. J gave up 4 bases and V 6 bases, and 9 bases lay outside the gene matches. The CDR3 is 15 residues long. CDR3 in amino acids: CASSLSGTGSTEAFF. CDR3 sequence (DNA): TGTGCCAGCAGCTTAAGTGGGACAGGGTCCACTGAAGCTTTCTTT.

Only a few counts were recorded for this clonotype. CDR3 amino acids: CAISEAGPQETQYF. The CDR3 DNA reads as TGTGCCATCAGTGAGGCGGGGCCCCAAGAGACCCAGTACTTC. V gene TRBV10-3 combines with J gene TRBJ2-5; possibly TRBD2 for D (6 bases). From germline, CDR1 is ENHRY and CDR2 SYGVKD. The CDR3 runs 14 residues. The germline V and J ends were trimmed by 2 bases and 1 base, with 8 bases remaining between them.

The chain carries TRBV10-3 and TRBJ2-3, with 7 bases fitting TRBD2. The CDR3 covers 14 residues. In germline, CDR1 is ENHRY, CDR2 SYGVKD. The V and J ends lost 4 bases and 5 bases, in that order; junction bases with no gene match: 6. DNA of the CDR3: TGTGCCATCAGTGTGGGAGGGCACGGAGATACGCAGTATTTT. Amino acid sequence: CAISVGGHGDTQYF.

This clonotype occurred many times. CDR3 sequence: CASTTSGRQPQHF. CDR3 in DNA: TGTGCCAGTACTACGTCGGGGAGGCAGCCCCAGCATTTT. The V gene is TRBV19, the J gene TRBJ1-5; no clear D gene. Germline-derived CDR1 and CDR2 are LNHDA and SQIVND (reference sequence). The CDR3 sequence is 13 residues long. The V gene lost 7 bases and the J gene lost 7 bases, with 14 bases spanning the gap.

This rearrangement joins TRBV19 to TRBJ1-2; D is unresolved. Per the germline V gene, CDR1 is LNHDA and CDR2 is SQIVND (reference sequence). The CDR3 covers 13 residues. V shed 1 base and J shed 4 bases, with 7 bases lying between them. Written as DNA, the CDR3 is TGTGCCAGTAGTATAGGACGGAGCTATGGCTACACCTTC. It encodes CASSIGRSYGYTF.

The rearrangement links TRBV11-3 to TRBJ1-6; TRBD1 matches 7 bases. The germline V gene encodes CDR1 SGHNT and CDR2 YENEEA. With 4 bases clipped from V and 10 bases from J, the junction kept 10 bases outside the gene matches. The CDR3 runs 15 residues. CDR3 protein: CASSWAGTESSPLHF. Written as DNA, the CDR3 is TGTGCCAGCAGCTGGGCCGGGACAGAATCATCACCCCTCCACTTT.

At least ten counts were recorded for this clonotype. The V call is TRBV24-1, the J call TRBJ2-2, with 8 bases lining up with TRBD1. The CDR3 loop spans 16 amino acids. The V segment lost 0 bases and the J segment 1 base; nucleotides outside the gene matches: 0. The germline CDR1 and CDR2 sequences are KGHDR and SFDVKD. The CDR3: CATSDLGQGNTGELFF. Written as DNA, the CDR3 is TGTGCCACCAGTGATTTGGGACAGGGGAACACCGGGGAGCTGTTTTTT.

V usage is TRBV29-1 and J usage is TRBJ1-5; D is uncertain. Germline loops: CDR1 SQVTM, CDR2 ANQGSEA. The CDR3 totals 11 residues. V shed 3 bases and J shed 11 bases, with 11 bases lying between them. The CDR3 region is CSVDDGVSQHF. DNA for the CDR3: TGCAGCGTTGACGACGGGGTGTCCCAGCATTTT.